Following are 22 T cell receptor beta chains from one sample sequenced in a study of blood T cell repertoires in COVID-19. Method: immunoSEQ multiplex PCR; TCRdb's copy keeps in-frame clones and lacks some. Among about 300,000 clones listed, approximately 90% were seen once. The sample was PBMCs or T cells enriched from blood (not recorded which). The receptors were gathered from a man aged 25-40 years who had recovered from COVID-19.

This clone turned up a few times. V usage is TRBV5-1 and J usage is TRBJ2-1, with 11 bases lining up with TRBD2. The CDR3 contains 17 residues. J was trimmed by 1 base and V by 4 bases; bases with no gene match: 7. Per the germline V gene, CDR1 is SGHRS and CDR2 is YFSETQ. The chain's CDR3 is CASSPHSGGGSYNEQFF. DNA for the CDR3: TGCGCCAGCAGCCCCCATAGCGGGGGGGGTTCCTACAATGAGCAGTTCTTC.

V and J are TRBV4-2 and TRBJ2-2; TRBD2 aligns across 8 bases. V was clipped by 3 bases and J by 5 bases; unmatched bases: 8. The CDR3 totals 16 residues. CDR1 is LGHNA and CDR2 is YNFKEQ in the germline V gene. CDR3 in DNA: TGTGCCAGCAGCCACGATGCGGGGGGATGGACCGGGGAGCTGTTTTTT. It is translated as CASSHDAGGWTGELFF.

This clone was recorded once. This CDR3 is CASRKQLNTEAFF. CDR3 sequence (DNA): TGTGCCAGCAGGAAACAGCTGAACACTGAAGCTTTCTTT. The gene calls are TRBV5-5 and TRBJ1-1; the D is unclear. Trimming cost V 5 bases and J 0 bases, with 8 bases left between them. The germline CDR1 and CDR2 sequences are SGHKS and YYEKEE (reference sequence). The length of the CDR3 is 13 residues. Complete variable domain (other parts from reference TRBV5-5 and TRBJ1-1): DAGVTQSPTHLIKTRGQQVTLRCSPISGHKSVSWYQQVLGQGPQFIFQYYEKEERGRGNFPDRFSARQFPNYSSELNVNALLLGDSALYLCASRKQLNTEAFFGQGTRLTVV.

J is TRBJ1-1 and V is TRBV5-8; TRBD1 agrees at 7 bases. The CDR3 sequence is 15 residues long. Germline CDR1 SGHTS, CDR2 YDEGEE. The trim removed 6 bases at V and 4 bases at J, leaving 12 bases unmatched. The CDR3, as DNA: TGTGCCAGCACCAGGGGGGCGGGGACGCGCACTGAAGCTTTCTTT. Translating it yields CASTRGAGTRTEAFF.

This clone was seen only once. V and J are TRBV7-8 and TRBJ2-7, with 12 bases matching TRBD1. This CDR3 contains 15 residues. Trimming removed 5 bases from V and 5 bases from J; junction bases left unmatched: 7. Germline CDR1 and CDR2: SGHVS and FQNEAQ. CDR3 bases: TGTGCCAGCAGCACCACCGGGACAGGGGGCGACGAGCAGTACTTC. Its protein product is CASSTTGTGGDEQYF.

The rearrangement joins TRBV6-1 to TRBJ2-5; TRBD2 matches at 7 bases. The CDR3 contains 15 residues. From germline, CDR1 is MNHNS and CDR2 SASEGT. The trim removed 0 bases at V and 3 bases at J, leaving 4 bases unmatched. The CDR3 DNA follows: TGTGCCAGCAGTGAAGCGCTTGGGAGGGAAGAGACCCAGTACTTC. Translating it yields CASSEALGREETQYF.

The chain joins TRBV6-5 to TRBJ2-7; 8 nucleotides match TRBD2. Germline CDR1 and CDR2: MNHEY and SVGAGI. Unmatched junction bases numbered 3, after V lost 2 bases and J lost 6 bases. The length of the CDR3 is 13 residues. The CDR3 sequence: CASSYVAGSEQYF. For the CDR3, the DNA is TGTGCCAGCAGTTACGTAGCGGGGAGCGAGCAGTACTTC.

The chain is built from TRBV10-1 and TRBJ2-2; 9 bases match TRBD1. This CDR3 is built from 15 residues. V trimming: 8 bases; J trimming: 3 bases; junction bases outside the gene matches: 7. The germline V gene encodes CDR1 WNHNN and CDR2 SYGVQD (reference sequence). The CDR3 here is CASSMGQGHTGELFF. The CDR3 DNA reads TGCGCCAGCTCCATGGGACAGGGCCACACCGGGGAGCTGTTTTTT.

This clone was found once. J is TRBJ2-2 and V is TRBV19; D is possibly TRBD2 (5 bases). CDR1 is LNHDA, CDR2 SQIVND, per germline (reference sequence). The V gene lost 1 base and the J gene lost 5 bases, with 20 bases spanning the gap. The CDR3 has 18 residues. The CDR3, as DNA: TGTGCCAGTAGTATAGTGAGAGGGAAAATGGCGTCGACCGGGGAGCTGTTTTTT. The encoded protein is CASSIVRGKMASTGELFF.

The V call is TRBV25-1, the J call TRBJ2-3; 9 bases agree with TRBD2. CDR3 length: 17 residues. V shed 1 base and J 4 bases; nucleotides not matched to a gene: 9. Germline CDR1 and CDR2: MGHDK and SYGVNS. CDR3 residues: CASSELGASGTPDTQYF. For the CDR3, the DNA is TGTGCCAGCAGTGAATTGGGGGCTAGCGGGACGCCAGATACGCAGTATTTT.

CDR3 in DNA: TGTGCCAGCAGCACCAATCGACAGGGTGGAGGCTACACCTTC. Its protein is CASSTNRQGGGYTF. The chain carries TRBV7-8 and TRBJ1-2; TRBD1 matches at 7 bases. V trimming: 5 bases; J trimming: 8 bases; junction bases outside the gene matches: 11. The CDR3 extends over 14 amino acids. The germline V gene has CDR1 SGHVS and CDR2 FQNEAQ.

CDR3 bases: TGTGCCAGCAGCCAAGTTCGTGCAGGCACTGAAGCTTTCTTT. Protein: CASSQVRAGTEAFF. The chain recombines TRBV4-2 with TRBJ1-1; D is undetermined. The germline V gene encodes CDR1 LGHNA and CDR2 YNFKEQ. Trimming removed 1 base at V and 4 bases at J, with 10 bases between. CDR3 length: 14 residues.

This chain links TRBV7-8 with TRBJ1-4, with D maybe TRBD1 (6 bases). The CDR3 spans 14 residues. From germline, CDR1 is SGHVS and CDR2 FQNEAQ. V lost 6 bases, J lost 7 bases, and 15 bases lay in between. The CDR3 bases are TGTGCCAGCAGGTTAAGAGGGGGGGCTGAAAAACTGTTTTTT. Amino acids: CASRLRGGAEKLFF.

The chain recombines TRBV2 with TRBJ1-1; D perhaps matches TRBD1 (6 bases). Germline V CDR1 and CDR2: SNHLY, FYNNEI. The CDR3 spans 15 residues. The V end was cut by 3 bases, the J end by 4 bases, with 15 bases between. The CDR3 region has the DNA TGTGCCAGCAGTGAGTATATGGGGGGGCGCACTGAAGCTTTCTTT. Residues: CASSEYMGGRTEAFF.

CDR3 sequence reads: CAWSRLATDTQYF. CDR3 in DNA: TGTGCCTGGAGTAGGCTAGCCACAGATACGCAGTATTTT. This sequence joins TRBV30 and TRBJ2-3; possibly TRBD2 for D (5 bases). Germline CDR1 reads GTSNPN; CDR2 reads SVGIG (reference sequence). This CDR3 contains 13 residues. V was shortened by 2 bases and J by 2 bases, with 8 bases between the two germline ends.

The sample holds many counts of this clone. The chain carries TRBV6-1 and TRBJ1-2; 10 bases fit TRBD1. This CDR3 has 16 amino acids. The J segment lost 4 bases and the V segment lost 3 bases, leaving 8 bases of the junction unmatched. Germline CDR1 and CDR2: MNHNS and SASEGT. CDR3 DNA sequence: TGTGCCAGCAGTGAGTTCATGGACAGGGGGACCTATGGCTACACCTTC. Its translation is CASSEFMDRGTYGYTF.

On this clone itself: The same CDR3 arises from other DNA sequences in this sample as well. The V call is TRBV3-1 (or the pseudogene TRBV3-2), the J call TRBJ2-7; D call uncertain. CDR3 length equals 14 residues. V lost 1 base to trimming and J lost 1 base, with 8 bases between them. The germline V gene encodes CDR1 LGHDT and CDR2 YNNKEL (reference sequence). CDR3 coding DNA: TGTGCCAGCAGCCAAGGTAGACTTTCCTACGAGCAGTACTTC. Translated: CASSQGRLSYEQYF.

The V gene is TRBV7-2, the J gene TRBJ2-3; the D gene is possibly TRBD1 (5 bases). Trimming pared 5 bases from V and 0 bases from J, leaving 15 bases between. The CDR3 loop spans 16 amino acids. The germline gives CDR1 SGHTA, CDR2 FQGNSA. CDR3 coding DNA: TGTGCCAGCAGCCATAGTCGGGCAGGGAGCACAGATACGCAGTATTTT. Protein product: CASSHSRAGSTDTQYF.

The chain joins TRBV15 to TRBJ2-3; D remains unclear. Germline CDR1 is LNHNV and CDR2 is YYDKDF (reference sequence). This CDR3 contains 13 residues. The V and J ends lost 0 bases and 4 bases respectively, with 5 bases between them. In nucleotides, the CDR3 is TGTGCCACCAGCAGAGAAATATCAGATACGCAGTATTTT. This gives the protein CATSREISDTQYF.

The chain links TRBV6-6 to TRBJ1-4; TRBD1 is a possible D gene (5 bases). The CDR3 consists of 14 residues. CDR1 MNHNY and CDR2 SVGAGI come from the germline V gene (reference sequence). Trimming took 9 bases from V and 8 from J, leaving 19 bases between them. The CDR3 DNA is TGTGCCAGTCGAAGCTCCGGCAGGGTAGAAAAACTGTTTTTT. Translating gives CASRSSGRVEKLFF.

The V and J genes are TRBV28 and TRBJ1-2, with 7 bases lining up with TRBD1. The CDR3 is 14 residues long. V shed 8 bases, J shed 2 bases, and the junction held 8 bases outside the gene matches. CDR1 and CDR2 from the germline V gene are MDHEN and SYDVKM. The CDR3 DNA is TGTGCCAGCCGCGGGACAGCTTTAAACTATGGCTACACCTTC. Its translation is CASRGTALNYGYTF.

This clone has just a few counts. The chain links TRBV4-1 to TRBJ1-4; D is unresolved. The CDR3 has 15 amino acids. Trimming removed 4 bases at V and 9 bases at J, with 18 bases between. Germline CDR1 MGHRA, CDR2 YSYEKL. The CDR3 DNA is TGCGCCAGCAGCCGAGGCGAGTTGAAGGAGAAAAAACTGTTTTTT. As protein: CASSRGELKEKKLFF.